These 21 T cell receptor beta chains were sequenced from one sample in a study of Graves' ophthalmopathy and Graves' hyperthyroidism. Amplified TCR beta CDR3 regions were obtained using RNA transcripts as template. Amplification began with first-round RT-PCR using HTBI primers, then second-round multiplex PCR was performed. Each CDR3 protein gets one entry after TCRdb re-called the multiplex PCR reads with MiXCR. The sample lists around 1,000,000 distinct CDR3 sequences, approximately 35% occurring once. Specimen: peripheral blood or thyroid tissue (not recorded which). Receptor source: an adult man with Graves' hyperthyroidism.

This chain uses TRBV20-1 with TRBJ2-7; tentative D call: TRBD1 (6 bases). Trimming removed 6 bases at V and 7 bases at J, with 19 bases between. The germline V gene has CDR1 DFQATT and CDR2 SNEGSKA (reference sequence). The CDR3 is 13 amino acids. The CDR3 DNA reads as TGCAGTGCACAGGGAGCAGTTGTGCGGGAGCAGTACTTC. Its protein product is CSAQGAVVREQYF.

This clonotype has a handful of counts. It may be a read error: a sequence one base away is much more abundant. V usage is TRBV10-3 and J usage is TRBJ2-7; unclear D gene. This CDR3 is 14 amino acids long. The germline V and J ends were trimmed by 4 bases and 3 bases, with 13 bases remaining between them. Germline V CDR1 and CDR2: ENHRY, SYGVKD. CDR3 region: CAISGGGSYYEQYF. Written as DNA, the CDR3 is TGTGCCATCAGTGGAGGTGGCAGTTACTACGAGCAGTACTTC.

This clonotype has at least ten counts. The gene calls are TRBV12-3 or TRBV12-4 and TRBJ1-4; a possible D gene is TRBD1 (5 bases). The length of the CDR3 is 13 residues. Between the trimmed V and J ends, which lost 5 bases and 8 bases, there was a span of 12 bases. This chain's CDR3 is CASSKGTSEKLFF. The CDR3 bases are TGTGCCAGCAGTAAGGGGACGAGCGAAAAACTGTTTTTT.

The chain employs TRBV6-5 and TRBJ2-2, with 9 bases fitting TRBD1. With V trimmed by 5 bases and J by 8 bases, 15 bases remained unmatched. CDR1 and CDR2 from the germline V gene are MNHEY and SVGAGI. The CDR3 is 17 residues long. The CDR3 DNA sequence: TGTGCCAGCAGTATCCTGTCCGGGACAGGGAGTCTGGGGGAGCTGTTTTTT. Translated: CASSILSGTGSLGELFF.

This clonotype has a handful of counts. The chain uses TRBV19 and TRBJ2-1; 8 bases are a match to TRBD2. The CDR3 has 14 residues. After removal of 5 bases from V and 9 bases from J, the junction contained 9 bases not matched to a gene. Germline loops: CDR1 LNHDA, CDR2 SQIVND (reference sequence). The CDR3 DNA is TGTGCCAGTAGTGGAGCGGGGGAGAGTACTGAGCAGTTCTTC. Its translation: CASSGAGESTEQFF.

The chain is built from TRBV7-2 and TRBJ2-5; perhaps D is TRBD1 or TRBD2 (5 bases each). CDR1 and CDR2 (germline): SGHTA, FQGNSA. The CDR3 extends over 14 amino acids. V lost 5 bases and J 3 bases, leaving 13 bases between the germline ends. CDR3: CASSITGTEETQYF. The CDR3 DNA sequence: TGTGCCAGCAGCATCACCGGGACGGAAGAGACCCAGTACTTC.

CDR3 sequence reads: CASSVVDRGLGQYF. For the CDR3, the DNA is TGTGCCAGCAGCGTAGTCGACAGGGGGCTCGGGCAGTACTTC. The rearrangement uses TRBV9 and TRBJ2-7; 10 nucleotides match TRBD1. This CDR3 spans 14 amino acids. V lost 0 bases to trimming and J lost 9 bases; unmatched junction nucleotides: 6. Germline V gene lookup returns CDR1 SGDLS and CDR2 YYNGEE.

This clonotype was seen ten or more times. This sequence joins TRBV20-1 and TRBJ1-1; 8 positions match TRBD1. CDR1 is DFQATT, CDR2 SNEGSKA, per germline (reference sequence). CDR3 size: 16 residues. After removal of 1 base from V and 6 bases from J, the junction contained 13 bases not matched to a gene. CDR3 loop: CSARAPGTGRSPEAFF. CDR3 DNA: TGCAGTGCTAGAGCACCCGGGACAGGTAGGTCCCCTGAAGCTTTCTTT.

This clonotype was counted ten times or more. The genes are TRBV29-1 and TRBJ1-2; 8 nucleotides match TRBD1. The germline V gene has CDR1 SQVTM and CDR2 ANQGSEA. V lost 7 bases and J lost 3; bases outside the gene matches: 13. The CDR3 consists of 15 residues. CDR3: CSDLSYRGSDYGYTF. DNA for the CDR3: TGCAGCGATCTAAGCTACAGGGGGTCTGACTATGGCTACACCTTC.

V gene TRBV9 combines with J gene TRBJ1-1; D uncertain. V shed 5 bases and J shed 11 bases, with 19 bases lying between them. CDR1 SGDLS and CDR2 YYNGEE come from the germline V gene. This CDR3 region has 13 residues. The CDR3 coding sequence is TGTGCCAGCAGTTTAAGTGGCAGCTCTGCGGCTTTCTTT. Translation gives CASSLSGSSAAFF.

This chain links TRBV7-2 with TRBJ2-7, with D perhaps assigned TRBD1 or TRBD2 (6 bases each). The V end lost 4 bases, the J end lost 0 bases, and 16 bases lay between the germline ends. Germline CDR1 is SGHTA and CDR2 is FQGNSA. The CDR3 spans 16 residues. For the CDR3, the DNA is TGTGCCAGCAGCTGGGGGGCAGGGGATTACTCCTACGAGCAGTACTTC. This gives the protein CASSWGAGDYSYEQYF.

This clonotype was seen a few times. This chain connects TRBV29-1 to TRBJ1-4, with TRBD1 matching over 7 bases. V gave up 4 bases and J gave up 0 bases; unmatched junction bases: 5. The CDR3 spans 15 residues. Germline loops: CDR1 SQVTM, CDR2 ANQGSEA. In nucleotides, the CDR3 is TGCAGCGTTGCCAACGACAGGGCAACTAATGAAAAACTGTTTTTT. The encoded protein is CSVANDRATNEKLFF.

This clonotype showed up just a few times. In DNA form, the CDR3 reads TGCAGCGTTTGGCAACAAGAGACCCAGTACTTC. Its protein product is CSVWQQETQYF. The J gene is TRBJ2-5, the V gene TRBV29-1, with D unresolved. The CDR3 is 11 residues long. Germline V gene lookup returns CDR1 SQVTM and CDR2 ANQGSEA. V was trimmed by 5 bases and J by 2 bases, leaving 6 bases between them.

This clonotype has only a few counts. Written as DNA, the CDR3 is TGTGCCAGCAGGTCTCCGGGACAGAGCTCCTACGAGCAGTACTTC. This encodes CASRSPGQSSYEQYF. The gene calls are TRBV6-5 and TRBJ2-7, with 7 bases aligning to TRBD1. Germline lookup yields CDR1 MNHEY and CDR2 SVGAGI. The V and J ends lost 6 bases and 0 bases, in that order; junction bases with no gene match: 8. The CDR3 extends over 15 amino acids.

This clonotype was counted at least ten times. Written as DNA, the CDR3 is TGTGCCAGCAGCCATTCTATGGAGACCCAGTACTTC. Its translation is CASSHSMETQYF. The V and J genes are TRBV11-2 and TRBJ2-5; D is ambiguous. The CDR3 has 12 residues. Trimming shortened V by 5 bases and J by 5 bases, and 9 bases separated the two germline ends. The germline V gene encodes CDR1 SGHAT and CDR2 FQNNGV.

A remark on this clonotype: Germline is not matched at one junction end, which may reflect a read error. The chain recombines TRBV10-2 with TRBJ1-1, with D perhaps TRBD1 (6 bases). Germline V lookup: CDR1 WSHSY, CDR2 SAAADI. The CDR3 is made up of 14 amino acids. CDR3 bases: TGTGCCAGCAGTGCCGGACAGTGGAACACTGAAGCTTTCTTT. It translates to CASSAGQWNTEAFF.

V is TRBV7-9 and J is TRBJ2-2, with no clear D. Trimming removed 6 bases at V and 8 bases at J, with 10 bases between. The CDR3 totals 12 residues. Germline CDR1 SEHNR, CDR2 FQNEAQ (reference sequence). The CDR3 spells CASRKSPGELFF. CDR3 in DNA: TGTGCCAGCAGAAAAAGCCCGGGGGAGCTGTTTTTT.

The V and J genes are TRBV5-1 and TRBJ2-7, with D perhaps matching TRBD1 or TRBD2 (5 bases each). The V gene lost 2 bases and the J gene lost 5 bases, with 17 bases spanning the gap. There are 15 residues in the CDR3. CDR1 and CDR2 (germline): SGHRS, YFSETQ. In DNA form, the CDR3 reads TGCGCCAGCAGCTTACGGGACCTAAGATCCCACGAGCAGTACTTC. Amino acid sequence: CASSLRDLRSHEQYF.

The rearrangement uses TRBV13 and TRBJ2-5; 7 bases match TRBD2. Germline CDR1 and CDR2: PRHDT and FYEKMQ (reference sequence). The J segment lost 3 bases and the V segment lost 8 bases, leaving 9 bases of the junction unmatched. CDR3 length: 14 residues. CDR3 nucleotide sequence: TGTGCCAGCGGACGGACCGGGGGGAAAGAGACCCAGTACTTC. This codes for CASGRTGGKETQYF.

As to this clonotype: A clone one base away is much larger, so this may be a read error. The genes are TRBV7-3 and TRBJ1-4; TRBD1 might be the D (5 bases). The CDR3 has 13 amino acids. In germline, CDR1 is SGHTA, CDR2 FQGTGA. The DNA for the CDR3 is TGTGCCAGCAGCTTAGGGGCGCAAGAAAAACTGCTTTTT. Translated, it gives CASSLGAQEKLLF.

This clonotype was recorded at least ten times. The rearrangement uses TRBV6-1 and TRBJ1-5; the match to TRBD1 covers 7 bases. Germline V gene data show CDR1 as MNHNS and CDR2 as SASEGT. Trimming cost V 5 bases and J 7 bases; bases outside gene matches: 11. CDR3 length: 15 residues. The CDR3 loop reads CASSRTGEHGQPQHF. The CDR3 nucleotides read TGTGCCAGCAGTAGGACAGGCGAACACGGGCAGCCCCAGCATTTT.